The 18 T cell receptor beta chains below all came from one sample that was sequenced in a study of cytomegalovirus exposure and HLA in healthy donors. This PCR relied on a set of 60 Vbeta primers and 13 Jbeta primers. Produced via immunoSEQ multiplex PCR; TCRdb's table is partial and in-frame only. The listing contains tens of thousands of clones. Sequenced material: PBMCs. These receptors were obtained from a man aged 30 to 39 in good health and CMV-seronegative.

The chain has TRBV7-9 and TRBJ2-1, with D tentatively TRBD1 (6 bases). The germline V and J ends were trimmed by 6 bases and 0 bases, with 9 bases remaining between them. The germline CDR1 and CDR2 sequences are SEHNR and FQNEAQ (reference sequence). This CDR3 is 14 amino acids long. This CDR3 is CASRWTASYNEQFF. The CDR3, as DNA: TGTGCCAGCAGATGGACAGCCTCCTACAATGAGCAGTTCTTC.

V and J are TRBV6-5 and TRBJ1-5; 10 nucleotides align to TRBD1. With 5 bases clipped from V and 3 bases from J, the junction kept 4 bases outside the gene matches. Germline V gene data show CDR1 as MNHEY and CDR2 as SVGAGI. The length of the CDR3 is 15 residues. CDR3 sequence: CASSADRGLNQPQHF. CDR3 in DNA: TGTGCCAGCAGTGCCGACAGGGGGCTCAATCAGCCCCAGCATTTT.

The J gene is TRBJ1-2, the V gene TRBV29-1, with a tentative D call TRBD1 (6 bases). V lost 4 bases and J 7 bases, leaving 13 bases between the germline ends. CDR3 length equals 12 residues. Germline V gives CDR1 SQVTM, CDR2 ANQGSEA. The CDR3 here is CSVAGGGVGYTF. The CDR3 DNA sequence: TGCAGCGTTGCCGGAGGGGGGGTTGGCTACACCTTC. Drawing the rest from reference TRBV29-1 and TRBJ1-2, the complete variable domain is SAVISQKPSRDICQRGTSLTIQCQVDSQVTMMFWYRQQPGQSLTLIATANQGSEATYESGFVIDKFPISRPNLTFSTLTVSNMSPEDSSIYLCSVAGGGVGYTFGSGTRLTVV.

The chain carries TRBV11-2 and TRBJ2-5; 8 bases map to TRBD1. After removal of 3 bases from V and 4 bases from J, the junction contained 10 bases not matched to a gene. Germline V CDR1 and CDR2: SGHAT, FQNNGV. The CDR3 totals 16 residues. In DNA, the CDR3 is TGTGCCAGCAGCTTTTTCCGGGCAGGGGGCGCAGAGACCCAGTACTTC. Amino acids: CASSFFRAGGAETQYF.

J is TRBJ2-2 and V is TRBV5-1; D possibly corresponds to TRBD1 (6 bases). Germline-derived CDR1 and CDR2 are SGHRS and YFSETQ. Trimming pared 0 bases from V and 5 bases from J, leaving 8 bases between. The CDR3 length is 14 residues. CDR3 region: CASSLAQGTGELFF. The CDR3 DNA reads TGCGCCAGCAGCTTGGCGCAGGGGACCGGGGAGCTGTTTTTT.

With regard to this clone: Other DNA sequences in this sample translate to the same CDR3. The V call is TRBV4-1, the J call TRBJ2-7; a possible D gene is TRBD1 (6 bases). Germline CDR1 and CDR2: MGHRA and YSYEKL. Trimming stripped 1 base from V and 1 base from J, with 11 bases between. This CDR3 is built from 15 residues. The CDR3 DNA sequence: TGCGCCAGCAGCCAAGGGGTTCAGGGGTCCTACGAGCAGTACTTC. This codes for CASSQGVQGSYEQYF.

CDR3 nucleotide sequence: TGTGCCAGCAGCTTACCGGACAGGGGGAGAGACACTGAAGCTTTCTTT. Its protein product is CASSLPDRGRDTEAFF. The genes are TRBV7-6 and TRBJ1-1; 10 bases line up with TRBD1. The CDR3 has 16 residues. Unmatched junction bases numbered 6, after V lost 2 bases and J lost 3 bases. Germline V gives CDR1 SGHVS, CDR2 FNYEAQ.

V and J are TRBV6-5 and TRBJ2-2; TRBD2 matches at 7 bases. With V trimmed by 7 bases and J by 0 bases, 5 bases remained unmatched. The CDR3 covers 15 residues. Germline V gene sequence: CDR1 MNHEY, CDR2 SVGAGI. The CDR3 DNA sequence: TGTGCCAGCACACGACTAGCAGCGAACACCGGGGAGCTGTTTTTT. Translation gives CASTRLAANTGELFF.

The V and J genes are TRBV10-3 and TRBJ1-1; perhaps TRBD1 as D (5 bases). CDR3 size: 11 residues. Germline V CDR1 and CDR2: ENHRY, SYGVKD. The V end was cut by 6 bases, the J end by 4 bases, with 6 bases between. As DNA, the CDR3 is TGTGCCATCAGCGGGGGCACTGAAGCTTTCTTT. This gives the protein CAISGGTEAFF.

The J gene is TRBJ2-7, the V gene TRBV5-1; TRBD1 matches at 7 bases. Germline assignment: CDR1 SGHRS and CDR2 YFSETQ. The CDR3 is made up of 14 amino acids. Trimming took 4 bases from V and 2 from J; bases not matched to a gene: 6. Here the CDR3 DNA reads TGCGCCAGCAGCGCGCGACAGGGACCCTACGAGCAGTACTTC. This sequence encodes CASSARQGPYEQYF. Combining the CDR3 with reference TRBV5-1 and TRBJ2-7 gives the whole variable domain KAGVTQTPRYLIKTRGQQVTLSCSPISGHRSVSWYQQTPGQGLQFLFEYFSETQRNKGNFPGRFSGRQFSNSRSEMNVSTLELGDSALYLCASSARQGPYEQYFGPGTRLTVT.

The chain recombines TRBV30 with TRBJ1-5; 11 nucleotides align to TRBD1. This CDR3 spans 15 amino acids. Germline values: CDR1 GTSNPN, CDR2 SVGIG (reference sequence). The trim removed 1 base at V and 7 bases at J, leaving 6 bases unmatched. CDR3 coding DNA: TGTGCCTGGAGTGGTGGACAGGGGGCTCAGCAGCCCCAGCATTTT. This gives the protein CAWSGGQGAQQPQHF. Full variable domain (outside the CDR3, taken from reference TRBV30 and TRBJ1-5): SQTIHQWPATLVQPVGSPLSLECTVEGTSNPNLYWYRQAAGRGLQLLFYSVGIGQISSEVPQNLSASRPQDRQFILSSKKLLLSDSGFYLCAWSGGQGAQQPQHFGDGTRLSIL.

The rearrangement links TRBV29-1 to TRBJ2-5; 8 bases agree with TRBD2. CDR3 length equals 12 residues. CDR1 and CDR2 (germline): SQVTM, ANQGSEA. Unmatched junction bases numbered 3, after V lost 5 bases and J lost 4 bases. The CDR3 is CSVREGRETQYF. CDR3 coding DNA: TGCAGCGTTCGGGAGGGGAGAGAGACCCAGTACTTC.

The chain has TRBV29-1 and TRBJ2-7; 12 bases fit TRBD2. The CDR3 totals 15 residues. V dropped 5 bases and J dropped 4; count of bases not matched to a gene: 9. Per germline, CDR1 SQVTM and CDR2 ANQGSEA. The CDR3 here is CSVTGLAGKIYEQYF. CDR3 nucleotide sequence: TGCAGCGTTACCGGACTAGCGGGAAAAATATACGAGCAGTACTTC.

The gene calls are TRBV4-3 and TRBJ2-1, with 9 bases aligning to TRBD2. V lost 4 bases to trimming and J lost 8 bases; unmatched junction nucleotides: 12. Per the germline V gene, CDR1 is LGHNA and CDR2 is YSLEER. The CDR3 covers 16 residues. CDR3 DNA: TGCGCCAGCAGCCCCTTAGCGGGAGTCAGCGCCCATGAGCAGTTCTTC. Translated, it gives CASSPLAGVSAHEQFF.

This chain connects TRBV1 to TRBJ1-1. TRBV1 is labeled a pseudogene. This CDR3 has 18 amino acids. The CDR3 is CTSSQDLRGSRKNTEAFF. CDR3 in DNA: TGCACCAGCAGCCAAGATCTTCGAGGTAGTCGGAAGAACACTGAAGCTTTCTTT.

The V call is TRBV30, the J call TRBJ1-2; 9 bases map to TRBD1. There are 12 residues in the CDR3. Germline V CDR1 and CDR2: GTSNPN, SVGIG (reference sequence). J was trimmed by 8 bases and V by 4 bases; bases with no gene match: 5. CDR3 protein: CAWTQGALGYTF. The CDR3 bases are TGTGCCTGGACACAGGGGGCCTTGGGCTACACCTTC.

This sequence joins TRBV5-1 and TRBJ2-1; D is unclear. V was trimmed by 0 bases and J by 6 bases, leaving 19 bases between them. The CDR3 sequence is 17 residues long. Germline CDR1 reads SGHRS; CDR2 reads YFSETQ. The CDR3 is CASSLGAPLGFGNEQFF. The CDR3 nucleotides are TGCGCCAGCAGCTTGGGAGCCCCCCTGGGCTTCGGCAATGAGCAGTTCTTC.

This rearrangement joins TRBV5-6 to TRBJ1-5; 7 nucleotides agree with TRBD1. Trimming removed 1 base from V and 6 bases from J; junction bases left unmatched: 1. The CDR3 has 13 amino acids. Per the germline V gene, CDR1 is SGHDT and CDR2 is YYEEEE. CDR3 sequence reads: CASSLQGGQPQHF. In DNA, the CDR3 is TGTGCCAGCAGCTTGCAGGGGGGTCAGCCCCAGCATTTT.